The 5 T cell receptor beta chains below were found in one sample sequenced in a study of OX40 agonist ivuxolimab in advanced cancers. The repertoire was sequenced with immunoSEQ multiplex PCR; TCRdb's copy has only in-frame clones and lacks some. The repertoire holds about 43,000 clones, with 86% as singletons. The source material was CD4+ or CD8+ T cells sorted from blood, sampled in a trial of the OX40 agonist ivuxolimab. All receptors derive from an adult with an advanced solid tumor such as melanoma, head and neck, liver or kidney cancer.

The V gene is TRBV6-6, the J gene TRBJ1-5; no firm D call. CDR1 is MNHNY, CDR2 SVGAGI, per germline (reference sequence). V lost 4 bases to trimming and J lost 0 bases, with 7 bases between them. CDR3 length: 14 amino acids. For the CDR3, the DNA is TGTGCCAGCAGTTGGACGGGTAGCAATCAGCCCCAGCATTTT. This encodes CASSWTGSNQPQHF.

The V gene is TRBV7-9, the J gene TRBJ2-1; 12 bases are a match to TRBD2. This CDR3 has 14 amino acids. Germline V gene sequence: CDR1 SEHNR, CDR2 FQNEAQ (reference sequence). V lost 5 bases to trimming and J lost 7 bases; unmatched junction nucleotides: 3. The CDR3 is CASSQTSGRNEQFF. CDR3 sequence (DNA): TGTGCCAGCAGCCAGACTAGCGGGAGAAATGAGCAGTTCTTC.

The rearrangement joins TRBV7-9 to TRBJ1-3; possible D gene TRBD1, 6 bases. Trimming stripped 5 bases from V and 2 bases from J, with 16 bases between. CDR1 and CDR2 (germline): SEHNR, FQNEAQ (reference sequence). The CDR3 has 16 amino acids. The CDR3 nucleotides are TGTGCCAGCAGCCCCATGTTGGGGGCTACTGGAAACACCATATATTTT. As protein: CASSPMLGATGNTIYF. The complete variable domain, with remaining parts taken from reference TRBV7-9 and TRBJ1-3, reads DTGVSQNPRHKITKRGQNVTFRCDPISEHNRLYWYRQTLGQGPEFLTYFQNEAQLEKSRLLSDRFSAERPKGSFSTLEIQRTEQGDSAMYLCASSPMLGATGNTIYFGEGSWLTVV.

V is TRBV30 and J is TRBJ2-2, with TRBD2 identical over 11 bases. V lost 2 bases to trimming and J lost 1 base; unmatched junction nucleotides: 3. The CDR3 consists of 16 residues. Germline V lookup: CDR1 GTSNPN, CDR2 SVGIG (reference sequence). CDR3 sequence reads: CAWSPLAGVNTGELFF. The CDR3 region has the DNA TGTGCCTGGAGTCCACTAGCGGGAGTGAACACCGGGGAGCTGTTTTTT.

The chain is built from TRBV19 and TRBJ1-1; D is undetermined. Trimming took 6 bases from V and 4 from J, leaving 12 bases between them. The CDR3 loop spans 13 amino acids. Germline V gene lookup returns CDR1 LNHDA and CDR2 SQIVND (reference sequence). The CDR3 loop is CASSSALITEAFF. CDR3 in DNA: TGTGCCAGTAGCTCTGCTCTGATCACTGAAGCTTTCTTT.